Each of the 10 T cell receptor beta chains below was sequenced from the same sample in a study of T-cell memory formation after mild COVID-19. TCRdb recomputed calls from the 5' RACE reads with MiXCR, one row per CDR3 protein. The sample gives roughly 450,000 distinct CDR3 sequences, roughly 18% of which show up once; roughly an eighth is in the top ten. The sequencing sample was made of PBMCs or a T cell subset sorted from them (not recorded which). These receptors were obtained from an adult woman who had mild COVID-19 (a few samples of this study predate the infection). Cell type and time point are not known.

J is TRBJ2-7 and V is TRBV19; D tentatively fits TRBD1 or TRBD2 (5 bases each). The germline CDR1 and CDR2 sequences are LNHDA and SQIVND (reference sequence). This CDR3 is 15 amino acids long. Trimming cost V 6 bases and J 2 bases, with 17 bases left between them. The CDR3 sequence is CASRPEAGRTYEQYF. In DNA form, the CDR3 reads TGTGCCAGTAGACCGGAGGCAGGGCGGACCTACGAGCAGTACTTC.

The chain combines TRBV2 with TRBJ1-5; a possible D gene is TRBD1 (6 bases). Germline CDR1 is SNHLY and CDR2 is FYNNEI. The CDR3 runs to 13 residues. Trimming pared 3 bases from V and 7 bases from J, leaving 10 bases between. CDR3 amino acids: CASSDRRGQPQHF. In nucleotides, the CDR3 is TGTGCCAGCAGTGATCGGAGGGGGCAGCCCCAGCATTTT.

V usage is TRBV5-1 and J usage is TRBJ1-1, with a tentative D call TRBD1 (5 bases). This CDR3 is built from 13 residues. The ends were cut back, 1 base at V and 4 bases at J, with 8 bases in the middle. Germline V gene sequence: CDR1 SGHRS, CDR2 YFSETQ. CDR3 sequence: CASSLSGTTEAFF. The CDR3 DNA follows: TGCGCCAGCAGCTTGTCAGGGACCACTGAAGCTTTCTTT. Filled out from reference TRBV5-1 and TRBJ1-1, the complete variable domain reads KAGVTQTPRYLIKTRGQQVTLSCSPISGHRSVSWYQQTPGQGLQFLFEYFSETQRNKGNFPGRFSGRQFSNSRSEMNVSTLELGDSALYLCASSLSGTTEAFFGQGTRLTVV.

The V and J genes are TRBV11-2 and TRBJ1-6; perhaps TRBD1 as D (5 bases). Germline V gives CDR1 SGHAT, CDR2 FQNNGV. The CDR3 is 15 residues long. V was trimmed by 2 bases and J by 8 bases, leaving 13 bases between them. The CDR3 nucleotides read TGTGCCAGCAGCTTAAACACAGGTTCCTATTCACCCCTCCACTTT. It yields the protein CASSLNTGSYSPLHF.

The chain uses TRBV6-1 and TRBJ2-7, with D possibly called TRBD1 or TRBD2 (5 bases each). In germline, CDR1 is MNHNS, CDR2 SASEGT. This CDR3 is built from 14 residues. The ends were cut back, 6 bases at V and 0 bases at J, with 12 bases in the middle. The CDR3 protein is CASRRDGDSYEQYF. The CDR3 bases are TGTGCCAGCAGAAGGGACGGAGACTCCTACGAGCAGTACTTC.

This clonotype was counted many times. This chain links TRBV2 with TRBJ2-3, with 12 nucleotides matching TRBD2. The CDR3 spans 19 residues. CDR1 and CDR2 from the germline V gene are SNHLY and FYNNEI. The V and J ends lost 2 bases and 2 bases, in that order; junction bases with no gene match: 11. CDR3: CASSETSGGYRANTDTQYF. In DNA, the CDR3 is TGTGCCAGCAGTGAAACTAGCGGGGGGTATCGTGCTAACACAGATACGCAGTATTTT.

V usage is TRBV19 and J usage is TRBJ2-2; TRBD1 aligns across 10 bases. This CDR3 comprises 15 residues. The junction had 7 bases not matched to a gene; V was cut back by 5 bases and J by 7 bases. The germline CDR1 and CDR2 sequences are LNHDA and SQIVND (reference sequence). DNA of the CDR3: TGTGCCAGTAGTGCCCGGACAGGGGGATACGGGGAGCTGTTTTTT. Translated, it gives CASSARTGGYGELFF.

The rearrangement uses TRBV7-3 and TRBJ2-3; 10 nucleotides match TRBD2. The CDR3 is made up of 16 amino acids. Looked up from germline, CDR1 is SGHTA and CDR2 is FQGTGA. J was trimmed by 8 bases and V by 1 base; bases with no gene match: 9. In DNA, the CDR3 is TGTGCCAGCAGCTTAAAAATAGCGGGGGGCCCGGGTACGCAGTATTTT. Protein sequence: CASSLKIAGGPGTQYF.

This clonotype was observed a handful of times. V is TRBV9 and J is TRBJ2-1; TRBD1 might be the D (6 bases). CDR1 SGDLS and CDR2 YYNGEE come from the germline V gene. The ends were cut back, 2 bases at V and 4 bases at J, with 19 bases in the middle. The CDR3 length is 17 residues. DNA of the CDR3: TGTGCCAGCAGCGTCGAACCGACAGGAATAACTTACAATGAGCAGTTCTTC. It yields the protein CASSVEPTGITYNEQFF.

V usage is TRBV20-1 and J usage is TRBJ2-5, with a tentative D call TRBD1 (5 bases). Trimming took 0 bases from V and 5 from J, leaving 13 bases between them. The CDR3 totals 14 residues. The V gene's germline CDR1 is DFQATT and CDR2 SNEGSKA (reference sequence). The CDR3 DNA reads TGCAGTGCTAGAGATGGAAGACAGATCGAGACCCAGTACTTC. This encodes CSARDGRQIETQYF.